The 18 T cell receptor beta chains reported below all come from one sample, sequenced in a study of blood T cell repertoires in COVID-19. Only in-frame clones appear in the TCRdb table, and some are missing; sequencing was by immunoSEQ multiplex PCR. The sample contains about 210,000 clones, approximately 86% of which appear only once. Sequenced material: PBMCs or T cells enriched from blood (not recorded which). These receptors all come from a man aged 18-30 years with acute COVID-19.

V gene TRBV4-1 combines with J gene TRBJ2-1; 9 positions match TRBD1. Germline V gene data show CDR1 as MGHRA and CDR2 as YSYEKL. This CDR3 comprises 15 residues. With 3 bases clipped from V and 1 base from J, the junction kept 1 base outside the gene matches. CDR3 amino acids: CASSQDRGSYNEQFF. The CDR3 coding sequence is TGCGCCAGCAGCCAGGACAGGGGTTCCTACAATGAGCAGTTCTTC.

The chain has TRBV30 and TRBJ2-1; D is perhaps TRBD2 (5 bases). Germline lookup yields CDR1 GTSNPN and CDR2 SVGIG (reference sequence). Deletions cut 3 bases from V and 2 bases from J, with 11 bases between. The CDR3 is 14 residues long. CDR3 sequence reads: CAWRKAGPYNEQFF. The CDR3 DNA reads TGTGCCTGGAGGAAGGCGGGTCCCTACAATGAGCAGTTCTTC. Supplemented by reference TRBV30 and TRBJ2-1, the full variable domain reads SQTIHQWPATLVQPVGSPLSLECTVEGTSNPNLYWYRQAAGRGLQLLFYSVGIGQISSEVPQNLSASRPQDRQFILSSKKLLLSDSGFYLCAWRKAGPYNEQFFGPGTRLTVL.

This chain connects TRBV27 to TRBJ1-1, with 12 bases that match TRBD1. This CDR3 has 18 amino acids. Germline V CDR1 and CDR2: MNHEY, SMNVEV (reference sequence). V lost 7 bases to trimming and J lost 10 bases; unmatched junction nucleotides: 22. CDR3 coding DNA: TGTGCCAGCATTCAGGGACAGGGGGCCAACCTGCGTGTCGAAGGAGCTTTCTTT. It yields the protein CASIQGQGANLRVEGAFF.

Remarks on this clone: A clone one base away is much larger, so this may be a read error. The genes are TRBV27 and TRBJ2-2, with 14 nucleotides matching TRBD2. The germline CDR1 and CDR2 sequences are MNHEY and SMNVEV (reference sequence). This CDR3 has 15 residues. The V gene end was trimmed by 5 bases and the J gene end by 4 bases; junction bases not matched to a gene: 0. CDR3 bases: TGTGCCAGCAGTGGGACTAGCGGGAGCACCGGGGAGCTGTTTTTT. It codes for CASSGTSGSTGELFF.

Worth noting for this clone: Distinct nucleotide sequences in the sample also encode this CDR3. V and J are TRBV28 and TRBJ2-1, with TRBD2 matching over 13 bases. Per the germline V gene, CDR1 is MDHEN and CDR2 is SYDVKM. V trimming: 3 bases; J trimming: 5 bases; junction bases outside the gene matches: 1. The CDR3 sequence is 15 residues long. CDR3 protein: CASSLGLAGNNEQFF. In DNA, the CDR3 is TGTGCCAGCAGTTTGGGACTAGCGGGGAACAATGAGCAGTTCTTC.

The chain's CDR3 is CASSLPESTDTQYF. The CDR3 DNA is TGTGCCAGCAGCTTGCCGGAGAGCACAGATACGCAGTATTTT. The rearrangement uses TRBV5-6 and TRBJ2-3, with D uncertain. Germline lookup yields CDR1 SGHDT and CDR2 YYEEEE. This CDR3 is built from 14 residues. Trimming removed 1 base from V and 0 bases from J, with 6 bases in between.

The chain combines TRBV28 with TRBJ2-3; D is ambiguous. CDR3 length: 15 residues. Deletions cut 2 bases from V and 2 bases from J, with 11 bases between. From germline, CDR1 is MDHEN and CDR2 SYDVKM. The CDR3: CASSLNSMNTDTQYF. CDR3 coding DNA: TGTGCCAGCAGTTTAAACTCCATGAACACAGATACGCAGTATTTT. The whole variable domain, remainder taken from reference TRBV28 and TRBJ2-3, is DVKVTQSSRYLVKRTGEKVFLECVQDMDHENMFWYRQDPGLGLRLIYFSYDVKMKEKGDIPEGYSVSREKKERFSLILESASTNQTSMYLCASSLNSMNTDTQYFGPGTRLTVL.

The DNA for the CDR3 is TGTGCCAGCAGCCGAGGACAGGGCCAAAACCTCCAAGAGACCCAGTACTTC. This translates into CASSRGQGQNLQETQYF. The rearrangement uses TRBV3-1 (or the pseudogene TRBV3-2) and TRBJ2-5; TRBD1 agrees at 8 bases. V was pared by 4 bases and J by 1 base, with 11 bases of the junction left unmatched. From germline, CDR1 is LGHDT and CDR2 YNNKEL (reference sequence). The CDR3 has 17 residues.

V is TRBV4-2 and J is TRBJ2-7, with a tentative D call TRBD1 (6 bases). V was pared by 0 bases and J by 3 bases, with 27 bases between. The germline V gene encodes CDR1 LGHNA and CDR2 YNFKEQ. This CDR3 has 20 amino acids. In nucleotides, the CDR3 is TGTGCCAGCAGCCAAGAGGGCAGAGGACAGCCGCATGACCCCTTCTACGAGCAGTACTTC. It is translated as CASSQEGRGQPHDPFYEQYF.

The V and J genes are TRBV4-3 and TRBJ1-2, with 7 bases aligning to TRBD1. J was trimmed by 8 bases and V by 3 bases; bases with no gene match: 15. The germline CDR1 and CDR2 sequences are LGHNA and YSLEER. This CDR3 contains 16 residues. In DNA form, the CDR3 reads TGCGCCAGCAGCCAGAAGGGGGGCAGGGGGGATTTAGGCTACACCTTC. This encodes CASSQKGGRGDLGYTF.

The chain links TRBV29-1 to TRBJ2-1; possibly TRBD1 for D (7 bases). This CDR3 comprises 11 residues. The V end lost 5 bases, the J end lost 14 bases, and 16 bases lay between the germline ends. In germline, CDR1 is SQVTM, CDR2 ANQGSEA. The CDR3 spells CSVSGRGVEFF. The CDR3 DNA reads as TGCAGCGTTTCAGGCAGGGGGGTCGAGTTCTTC.

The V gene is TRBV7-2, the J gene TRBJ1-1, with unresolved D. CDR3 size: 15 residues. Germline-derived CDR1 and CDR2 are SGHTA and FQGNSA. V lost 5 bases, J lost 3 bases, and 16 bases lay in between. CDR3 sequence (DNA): TGTGCCAGCAGCCTTTTGACCGGACTGGACACTGAAGCTTTCTTT. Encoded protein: CASSLLTGLDTEAFF.

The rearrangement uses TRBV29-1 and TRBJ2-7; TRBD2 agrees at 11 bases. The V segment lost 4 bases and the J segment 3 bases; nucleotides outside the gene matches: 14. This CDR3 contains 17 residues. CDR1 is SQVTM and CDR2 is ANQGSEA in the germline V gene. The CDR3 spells CSVVPASGRKGYYEQYF. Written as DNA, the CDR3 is TGCAGCGTTGTTCCCGCTAGCGGGAGGAAGGGATACTACGAGCAGTACTTC.

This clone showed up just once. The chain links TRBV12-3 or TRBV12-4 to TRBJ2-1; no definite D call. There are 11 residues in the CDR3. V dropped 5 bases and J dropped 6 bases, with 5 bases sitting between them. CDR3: CASSLFNEQFF. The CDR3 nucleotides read TGTGCCAGCAGTCTTTTCAATGAGCAGTTCTTC.

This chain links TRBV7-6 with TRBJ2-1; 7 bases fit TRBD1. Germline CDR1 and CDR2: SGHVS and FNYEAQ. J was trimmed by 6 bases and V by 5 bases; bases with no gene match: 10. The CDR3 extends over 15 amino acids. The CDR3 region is CASSPSGAGGNEQFF. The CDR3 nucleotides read TGTGCCAGCAGCCCGTCGGGTGCAGGGGGCAATGAGCAGTTCTTC.

CDR3: CASSQYWQASGRAVGEQFF. The CDR3 DNA is TGTGCCAGCAGCCAATACTGGCAGGCTAGCGGGAGGGCCGTTGGTGAGCAGTTCTTC. The chain employs TRBV3-1 (or the pseudogene TRBV3-2) and TRBJ2-1; 12 bases fit TRBD2. This CDR3 comprises 19 residues. The V gene's germline CDR1 is LGHDT and CDR2 YNNKEL (reference sequence). Trimming at V came to 2 bases and at J to 9 bases, leaving 17 bases not matched to a gene.

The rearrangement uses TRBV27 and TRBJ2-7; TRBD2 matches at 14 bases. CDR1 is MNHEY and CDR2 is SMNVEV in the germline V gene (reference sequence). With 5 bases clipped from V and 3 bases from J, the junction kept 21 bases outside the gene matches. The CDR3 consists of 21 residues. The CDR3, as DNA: TGTGCCAGCAGTCCGCCCCCTGGGACAGGATGGACTAGCGGGAGGATCTACGAGCAGTACTTC. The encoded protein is CASSPPPGTGWTSGRIYEQYF.

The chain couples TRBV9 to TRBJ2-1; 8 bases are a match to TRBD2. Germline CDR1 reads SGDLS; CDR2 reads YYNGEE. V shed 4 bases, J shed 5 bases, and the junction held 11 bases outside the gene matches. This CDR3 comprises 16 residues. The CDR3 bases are TGTGCCAGCAGCACCCAATCGGGACTAGGAAACAATGAGCAGTTCTTC. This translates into CASSTQSGLGNNEQFF.